The 10 T cell receptor beta chains in this list originate from one sample, sequenced in a study of CD8 T cells in ankylosing spondylitis. TCRdb re-derived calls from the 5' RACE reads in MiXCR, one entry per CDR3 protein. The sample includes 250,000 or so distinct CDR3 sequences, about 24% seen only once; the top ten take 0.5% to 0.75%. The source material was blood, either unsorted or a sorted T cell fraction (not recorded which). The receptor source for this set is a male donor with ankylosing spondylitis or in good health (not recorded which).

This clonotype was recorded many times. J is TRBJ1-5 and V is TRBV20-1; D perhaps matches TRBD1 (6 bases). The germline V gene encodes CDR1 DFQATT and CDR2 SNEGSKA (reference sequence). With 8 bases removed from V and 0 bases from J, the gap between germline ends came to 14 bases. The length of the CDR3 is 14 residues. The CDR3 nucleotides read TGCAGTAACAAAAGGGGGGCTAGCAATCAGCCCCAGCATTTT. This codes for CSNKRGASNQPQHF.

The chain carries TRBV29-1 and TRBJ1-1; D is ambiguous. Trimming stripped 8 bases from V and 2 bases from J, with 15 bases between. Germline V gives CDR1 SQVTM, CDR2 ANQGSEA. The CDR3 consists of 13 residues. This CDR3 reads CSSSGRLNTEAFF. As DNA, the CDR3 is TGCAGCTCCTCCGGTCGGCTTAACACTGAAGCTTTCTTT.

The table lists this clonotype with a few counts. The rearrangement joins TRBV6-5 to TRBJ2-7; maybe TRBD1 (6 bases). Germline V gene data show CDR1 as MNHEY and CDR2 as SVGAGI. This CDR3 has 16 residues. Trimming took off 0 bases at V and 0 bases at J, with 12 bases between the two ends. DNA for the CDR3: TGTGCCAGCAGTTACTCGATGAGGGACAACTCCTACGAGCAGTACTTC. Its protein product is CASSYSMRDNSYEQYF.

The sample holds a few counts of this clonotype. The rearrangement joins TRBV5-5 to TRBJ2-5; D ambiguous. This CDR3 has 15 amino acids. V dropped 4 bases and J dropped 5 bases, with 18 bases sitting between them. CDR1 SGHKS and CDR2 YYEKEE come from the germline V gene (reference sequence). This chain's CDR3 is CASSTATVGRETQYF. The CDR3 nucleotides are TGTGCCAGCAGCACTGCCACGGTGGGTAGGGAGACCCAGTACTTC.

The sample holds a few counts of this clonotype. The J gene is TRBJ2-7, the V gene TRBV5-6; a weak D match, TRBD2 (5 bases). V lost 4 bases and J 10 bases, leaving 18 bases between the germline ends. CDR3 length: 13 residues. Per the germline V gene, CDR1 is SGHDT and CDR2 is YYEEEE. The chain's CDR3 is CASSAPGSAIQYF. Written as DNA, the CDR3 is TGTGCCAGCAGCGCCCCGGGGAGCGCCATCCAGTACTTC. Drawing the rest from reference TRBV5-6 and TRBJ2-7, the complete variable domain is DAGVTQSPTHLIKTRGQQVTLRCSPKSGHDTVSWYQQALGQGPQFIFQYYEEEERQRGNFPDRFSGHQFPNYSSELNVNALLLGDSALYLCASSAPGSAIQYFGPGTRLTVT.

The genes are TRBV19 and TRBJ2-5; 9 bases are a match to TRBD1. The J segment lost 4 bases and the V segment lost 7 bases, leaving 1 base of the junction unmatched. In germline, CDR1 is LNHDA, CDR2 SQIVND (reference sequence). The CDR3 runs 12 residues. CDR3 sequence: CASKDRGETQYF. Here the CDR3 DNA reads TGTGCCAGTAAGGACAGGGGAGAGACCCAGTACTTC. Together with reference TRBV19 and TRBJ2-5, the CDR3 gives the full variable domain: DGGITQSPKYLFRKEGQNVTLSCEQNLNHDAMYWYRQDPGQGLRLIYYSQIVNDFQKGDIAEGYSVSREKKESFPLTVTSAQKNPTAFYLCASKDRGETQYFGPGTRLLVL.

This clonotype was seen a handful of times. The chain uses TRBV2 and TRBJ1-5; TRBD1 is a possible D gene (6 bases). V was clipped by 7 bases and J by 6 bases, with 13 bases between them. This CDR3 contains 13 residues. CDR1 is SNHLY and CDR2 is FYNNEI in the germline V gene. DNA for the CDR3: TGTGCCAGCAAGGGGGAGTTGAGTCAGCCCCAGCATTTT. Translation gives CASKGELSQPQHF.

This clonotype was counted at least ten times. The CDR3 region is CASSFWRGEQFF. In DNA form, the CDR3 reads TGTGCCAGCAGTTTCTGGCGGGGGGAGCAGTTCTTC. V usage is TRBV12-3 or TRBV12-4 and J usage is TRBJ2-1; 7 bases map to TRBD2. This CDR3 is 12 amino acids long. The ends lost 3 bases at V and 10 bases at J; junction bases unmatched: 3.

The sample holds many counts of this clonotype. The rearrangement joins TRBV20-1 to TRBJ2-3; D gene unclear. The CDR3 loop spans 15 amino acids. Germline lookup yields CDR1 DFQATT and CDR2 SNEGSKA (reference sequence). V was trimmed by 6 bases and J by 6 bases, leaving 22 bases between them. CDR3 loop: CSATLSPSVADTQYF. The CDR3 nucleotides are TGCAGTGCAACCCTTTCTCCCTCGGTGGCCGATACGCAGTATTTT.

The genes are TRBV20-1 and TRBJ2-5, with 7 bases identical to TRBD1. The CDR3 is 13 residues long. Germline-derived CDR1 and CDR2 are DFQATT and SNEGSKA (reference sequence). Losses at the gene ends were 6 bases for V and 1 base for J; bases not matched to a gene: 5. Written as DNA, the CDR3 is TGCAGTGCCCACCGACAGGGCCAAGAGACCCAGTACTTC. Its protein product is CSAHRQGQETQYF.